Below are 22 T cell receptor beta chains sequenced from a single sample in a study of T cell responses to AZD1222 COVID-19 vaccine. Only in-frame clones appear in the TCRdb table, and some are missing; sequencing was by immunoSEQ multiplex PCR. The sample holds about 180,000 clones, 90% seen once. Sequences were derived from peripheral blood, sampled on day 0 of AZD1222 vaccination. These TCRs come from an adult in good health.

The chain couples TRBV27 to TRBJ2-7; 8 positions match TRBD1. Germline V gene data show CDR1 as MNHEY and CDR2 as SMNVEV (reference sequence). Trimming removed 3 bases from V and 2 bases from J; junction bases left unmatched: 6. The CDR3 extends over 15 amino acids. The CDR3 is CASSFVDRATYEQYF. CDR3 coding DNA: TGTGCCAGCAGTTTTGTGGACAGGGCAACCTACGAGCAGTACTTC.

CDR3 residues: CATARDYNEKLFF. The CDR3 region has the DNA TGTGCCACCGCCCGGGACTATAATGAAAAACTGTTTTTT. V gene TRBV11-1 combines with J gene TRBJ1-4, with D maybe TRBD1 (5 bases). Germline V gene lookup returns CDR1 SGHAT and CDR2 FQDESV (reference sequence). The V end lost 10 bases, the J end lost 4 bases, and 13 bases lay between the germline ends. The CDR3 totals 13 residues.

The chain uses TRBV7-9 and TRBJ1-1; the D gene is possibly TRBD1 (5 bases). V gave up 4 bases and J gave up 0 bases, with 12 bases separating them. The CDR3 covers 15 residues. Germline CDR1 and CDR2: SEHNR and FQNEAQ (reference sequence). The CDR3 is CASSSTEVMNTEAFF. In DNA, the CDR3 is TGTGCCAGCAGCTCGACAGAGGTTATGAACACTGAAGCTTTCTTT.

V gene TRBV4-3 combines with J gene TRBJ2-1, with 7 bases lining up with TRBD2. CDR1 and CDR2 (germline): LGHNA, YSLEER. The CDR3 contains 17 residues. V trimming: 0 bases; J trimming: 2 bases; junction bases outside the gene matches: 7. This chain's CDR3 is CASSQDEASGPYNEQFF. In nucleotides, the CDR3 is TGCGCCAGCAGCCAAGATGAAGCTAGCGGCCCCTACAATGAGCAGTTCTTC.

The chain employs TRBV18 and TRBJ1-3; D gene unclear. The CDR3 is made up of 14 amino acids. Looked up from germline, CDR1 is KGHSH and CDR2 is LQKENI. Trimming took 6 bases from V and 1 from J, leaving 10 bases between them. CDR3 DNA sequence: TGTGCCAGCTCGGCGGGCGGTTCTGGAAACACCATATATTTT. This codes for CASSAGGSGNTIYF.

The rearrangement links TRBV7-6 to TRBJ2-7; D might be TRBD1 (5 bases). Trimming stripped 3 bases from V and 3 bases from J, with 12 bases between. Germline values: CDR1 SGHVS, CDR2 FNYEAQ. The CDR3 spans 14 residues. The CDR3 sequence: CASSFVIGDYEQYF. DNA of the CDR3: TGTGCCAGCAGCTTTGTTATAGGGGACTACGAGCAGTACTTC.

The rearrangement uses TRBV3-1 (or the pseudogene TRBV3-2) and TRBJ1-2, with unresolved D. Trimming took 3 bases from V and 0 from J, leaving 11 bases between them. Germline V CDR1 and CDR2: LGHDT, YNNKEL (reference sequence). The CDR3 sequence is 15 residues long. The CDR3 loop is CASSHMRTPNYGYTF. DNA for the CDR3: TGTGCCAGCAGCCACATGCGGACCCCTAACTATGGCTACACCTTC.

The genes are TRBV7-9 and TRBJ2-2; no definite D call. Per germline, CDR1 SEHNR and CDR2 FQNEAQ (reference sequence). Trimming shortened V by 2 bases and J by 2 bases, and 12 bases separated the two germline ends. The CDR3 is made up of 16 amino acids. CDR3 residues: CASSLRNSRNTGELFF. DNA of the CDR3: TGTGCCAGCAGCTTAAGGAACAGCCGCAACACCGGGGAGCTGTTTTTT.

CDR3 nucleotides: TGTGCCAGCAGTGTCTCCGGGGAGAACTATGGCTACACCTTC. It codes for CASSVSGENYGYTF. The chain links TRBV2 to TRBJ1-2, with D hard to call. This CDR3 has 14 residues. In germline, CDR1 is SNHLY, CDR2 FYNNEI. The ends were cut back, 4 bases at V and 2 bases at J, with 11 bases in the middle. The full variable domain, with the rest looked up from reference TRBV2 and TRBJ1-2, is EPEVTQTPSHQVTQMGQEVILRCVPISNHLYFYWYRQILGQKVEFLVSFYNNEISEKSEIFDDQFSVERPDGSNFTLKIRSTKLEDSAMYFCASSVSGENYGYTFGSGTRLTVV.

The rearrangement links TRBV9 to TRBJ2-7; TRBD2 agrees at 9 bases. CDR3 length equals 15 residues. Trimming at V came to 0 bases and at J to 2 bases, leaving 3 bases not matched to a gene. Germline V gives CDR1 SGDLS, CDR2 YYNGEE. The CDR3 nucleotides read TGTGCCAGCAGCGTAGGAGCGGGGGGAGCCTACGAGCAGTACTTC. Translation: CASSVGAGGAYEQYF. Using reference TRBV9 and TRBJ2-7 for the parts outside the CDR3, the full variable domain is DSGVTQTPKHLITATGQRVTLRCSPRSGDLSVYWYQQSLDQGLQFLIQYYNGEERAKGNILERFSAQQFPDLHSELNLSSLELGDSALYFCASSVGAGGAYEQYFGPGTRLTVT.

The chain couples TRBV6-5 to TRBJ2-2, with TRBD2 identical over 7 bases. V trimming: 3 bases; J trimming: 6 bases; junction bases outside the gene matches: 7. The CDR3 has 15 amino acids. In germline, CDR1 is MNHEY, CDR2 SVGAGI. Here the CDR3 DNA reads TGTGCCAGCAGTTATCAGCAGGCGGGGGCCGGGGAGCTGTTTTTT. This sequence encodes CASSYQQAGAGELFF.

The V call is TRBV20-1, the J call TRBJ1-4, with D perhaps matching TRBD1 (5 bases). Germline V gene data show CDR1 as DFQATT and CDR2 as SNEGSKA (reference sequence). Trimming removed 6 bases at V and 12 bases at J, with 11 bases between. The CDR3 sequence is 10 residues long. CDR3 loop: CSAGVGELFF. CDR3 in DNA: TGCAGTGCCGGGGTGGGGGAACTGTTTTTT.

This clone was seen only a few times. This chain connects TRBV4-3 to TRBJ1-3; 9 bases are a match to TRBD1. The CDR3 spans 17 residues. Germline lookup yields CDR1 LGHNA and CDR2 YSLEER. V lost 1 base to trimming and J lost 4 bases; unmatched junction nucleotides: 8. The CDR3 sequence: CASSQVTGGAGGNTIYF. The CDR3 DNA is TGCGCCAGCAGCCAAGTCACAGGGGGCGCTGGGGGAAACACCATATATTTT.

The chain carries TRBV4-3 and TRBJ1-2; 7 bases match TRBD1. The V segment lost 4 bases and the J segment 6 bases; nucleotides outside the gene matches: 8. The CDR3 length is 14 residues. Germline lookup yields CDR1 LGHNA and CDR2 YSLEER. CDR3 sequence (DNA): TGCGCCAGCAGCCGAGACAGGGTTAGGGATGGCTACACCTTC. The encoded protein is CASSRDRVRDGYTF.

The count of this clone is one. The rearrangement joins TRBV6-5 to TRBJ1-2, with 8 positions matching TRBD1. This CDR3 has 15 amino acids. The V gene end was trimmed by 6 bases and the J gene end by 6 bases; junction bases not matched to a gene: 12. Germline values: CDR1 MNHEY, CDR2 SVGAGI. The CDR3 region is CASSAFRTGSDGYTF. The CDR3 DNA reads TGTGCCAGCAGCGCCTTTCGGACAGGGTCCGATGGCTACACCTTC.

This chain links TRBV5-1 with TRBJ1-3; D may be TRBD1 (5 bases). This CDR3 has 14 amino acids. Germline-derived CDR1 and CDR2 are SGHRS and YFSETQ. Trimming removed 3 bases from V and 2 bases from J, with 9 bases in between. Here the CDR3 DNA reads TGCGCCAGCAGCTCCGGGACCACTGGAAACACCATATATTTT. This encodes CASSSGTTGNTIYF. Complete variable domain (other parts from reference TRBV5-1 and TRBJ1-3): KAGVTQTPRYLIKTRGQQVTLSCSPISGHRSVSWYQQTPGQGLQFLFEYFSETQRNKGNFPGRFSGRQFSNSRSEMNVSTLELGDSALYLCASSSGTTGNTIYFGEGSWLTVV.

This chain connects TRBV5-4 to TRBJ2-3, with D perhaps TRBD2 (6 bases). This CDR3 contains 15 residues. From germline, CDR1 is SGHNT and CDR2 YYREEE (reference sequence). The V gene lost 4 bases and the J gene lost 2 bases, with 14 bases spanning the gap. CDR3 residues: CASSPTGLSTDTQYF. Written as DNA, the CDR3 is TGTGCCAGCAGCCCCACGGGACTCTCCACAGATACGCAGTATTTT.

This CDR3 is CASSQVAAAWNEQYF. Written as DNA, the CDR3 is TGCGCCAGCAGCCAAGTGGCGGCAGCGTGGAACGAGCAGTACTTC. This rearrangement joins TRBV4-1 to TRBJ2-7; D unresolved. The CDR3 spans 15 residues. V lost 1 base and J 5 bases, leaving 15 bases between the germline ends. Germline V lookup: CDR1 MGHRA, CDR2 YSYEKL.

The genes are TRBV5-7 and TRBJ1-2, with D possibly TRBD1 on 5 matching bases. TRBV5-7 is given ORF status, its function remaining uncertain. This CDR3 has 14 amino acids. V lost 2 bases to trimming and J lost 4 bases, with 12 bases between them. The CDR3 reads CASSLRGRFYGYTF. The CDR3 nucleotides are TGTGCCAGCAGCTTACGGGGCAGGTTCTATGGCTACACCTTC.

The chain recombines TRBV13 with TRBJ1-4, with D perhaps matching TRBD1 (5 bases). The CDR3 has 12 residues. CDR1 is PRHDT and CDR2 is FYEKMQ in the germline V gene (reference sequence). Trimming cost V 5 bases and J 7 bases, with 8 bases left between them. The CDR3 DNA sequence: TGTGCCAGCAGCGTTCAGGGTGAAAAACTGTTTTTT. It translates to CASSVQGEKLFF.

The rearrangement links TRBV21-1 to TRBJ1-2; the table gives TRBD1 as D, unverified against the DNA. TRBV21-1 is a documented pseudogene. CDR3 size: 14 residues. CDR3 sequence: CASSKRKGAGGYTF. CDR3 DNA sequence: TGTGCCAGCAGCAAAAGAAAGGGGGCTGGTGGCTACACCTTC.

The V gene is TRBV6-2 or TRBV6-3, the J gene TRBJ1-5; 7 nucleotides match TRBD1. Trimming took 2 bases from V and 6 from J; bases not matched to a gene: 4. Germline V gene sequence: CDR1 MNHEY, CDR2 SVGEGT. CDR3 length equals 14 residues. The CDR3 spells CASSYRGLGQPQHF. The CDR3 nucleotides read TGTGCCAGCAGTTACAGGGGGCTGGGTCAGCCCCAGCATTTT.